These 14 T cell receptor beta chains came from one sample sequenced in a study of metastatic and nonmetastatic thyroid tumors. Patients had received no treatment of any kind before thyroid surgery. TCRdb re-processed the PCR reads through MiXCR. The profile shows 89,000 or so clones, 8% to 9.5% of them singletons. Sequenced: blood. Source of these receptors: a female donor with papillary thyroid cancer or a benign thyroid nodule (not recorded which). Some clones in this sample may be carry-over from other donors' samples.

This clone has a count of ten or more. The chain is built from TRBV11-3 and TRBJ2-1; a possible D gene is TRBD1 (6 bases). The CDR3 covers 15 residues. Germline CDR1 reads SGHNT; CDR2 reads YENEEA. V lost 1 base to trimming and J lost 4 bases, with 11 bases between them. CDR3 nucleotides: TGTGCCAGCAGCTTAGGGAACAGGGATTACAATGAGCAGTTCTTC. The encoded protein is CASSLGNRDYNEQFF.

This clone was found many times. This chain links TRBV15 with TRBJ1-4; unclear D gene. Germline loops: CDR1 LNHNV, CDR2 YYDKDF (reference sequence). The V end lost 0 bases, the J end lost 5 bases, and 4 bases lay between the germline ends. This CDR3 has 13 residues. The CDR3 is CATSRDVNEKLFF. The CDR3 DNA sequence: TGTGCCACCAGCAGAGACGTCAATGAAAAACTGTTTTTT.

This clone was seen at least ten times. The chain joins TRBV6-5 to TRBJ1-2; TRBD1 is a possible D gene (5 bases). V dropped 2 bases and J dropped 4 bases, with 11 bases sitting between them. This CDR3 has 14 amino acids. Looked up from germline, CDR1 is MNHEY and CDR2 is SVGAGI. CDR3 protein: CASSYREGPYGYTF. The CDR3 region has the DNA TGTGCCAGCAGTTACAGGGAGGGACCCTATGGCTACACCTTC.

This clone was recorded a few times. It is likely a read error, because the conserved phenylalanine at the end of the CDR3 is missing. The rearrangement joins TRBV20-1 to TRBJ1-2; 7 positions match TRBD1. Germline values: CDR1 DFQATT, CDR2 SNEGSKA (reference sequence). CDR3 size: 13 residues. CDR3: CNASIQGLGGYTL. The CDR3 nucleotides are TGCAATGCTAGTATACAGGGGTTAGGAGGCTACACCCTC.

This clone showed up many times. The chain couples TRBV12-3 or TRBV12-4 to TRBJ1-2, with D possibly matching TRBD1 (5 bases). The length of the CDR3 is 12 residues. Trimming took 6 bases from V and 2 from J, leaving 7 bases between them. The CDR3 DNA reads as TGTGCCAGCAGGGGACGGAACTATGGCTACACCTTC. Protein sequence: CASRGRNYGYTF.

This clone was recorded many times. This sequence joins TRBV4-1 and TRBJ2-2, with TRBD1 identical over 9 bases. Unmatched junction bases numbered 7, after V lost 4 bases and J lost 4 bases. Germline V gene data show CDR1 as MGHRA and CDR2 as YSYEKL. This CDR3 is 16 amino acids long. The CDR3 spells CASSPGQGMGTGELFF. CDR3 sequence (DNA): TGCGCCAGCAGCCCGGGACAGGGCATGGGCACCGGGGAGCTGTTTTTT.

This clone was observed many times. The gene calls are TRBV11-1 and TRBJ1-1; a weak D match, TRBD1 (6 bases). CDR1 is SGHAT and CDR2 is FQDESV in the germline V gene (reference sequence). The CDR3 is 16 amino acids. Trimming shortened V by 5 bases and J by 1 base, and 17 bases separated the two germline ends. CDR3 protein: CASSAKGGSTNTEAFF. CDR3 nucleotides: TGTGCCAGCAGCGCAAAAGGGGGGAGTACGAACACTGAAGCTTTCTTT. The variable domain in full, with the rest retrieved from reference TRBV11-1 and TRBJ1-1, is EAEVAQSPRYKITEKSQAVAFWCDPISGHATLYWYRQILGQGPELLVQFQDESVVDDSQLPKDRFSAERLKGVDSTLKIQPAELGDSAMYLCASSAKGGSTNTEAFFGQGTRLTVV.

This clone occurred many times. This chain links TRBV7-9 with TRBJ2-7; D is unclear. The V and J ends lost 3 bases and 3 bases respectively, with 3 bases between them. Germline V gene data show CDR1 as SEHNR and CDR2 as FQNEAQ (reference sequence). The CDR3 has 11 amino acids. For the CDR3, the DNA is TGTGCCAGCAGCTTGTACTACGAGCAGTACTTC. Translation gives CASSLYYEQYF. The whole variable domain, filled in from reference TRBV7-9 and TRBJ2-7, reads DTGVSQNPRHKITKRGQNVTFRCDPISEHNRLYWYRQTLGQGPEFLTYFQNEAQLEKSRLLSDRFSAERPKGSFSTLEIQRTEQGDSAMYLCASSLYYEQYFGPGTRLTVT.

The chain is built from TRBV19 and TRBJ2-3; TRBD1 might be the D (6 bases). V was cut by 1 base and J by 0 bases, with 17 bases left in between. Looked up from germline, CDR1 is LNHDA and CDR2 is SQIVND (reference sequence). The CDR3 length is 18 residues. CDR3 sequence (DNA): TGTGCCAGTAGTATAGGGTCTAGGGACACCACTAGCACAGATACGCAGTATTTT. It encodes CASSIGSRDTTSTDTQYF.

This clone was observed at least ten times. The chain carries TRBV13 and TRBJ1-3; D ambiguous. This CDR3 has 15 amino acids. Trimming removed 4 bases at V and 3 bases at J, with 13 bases between. Germline lookup yields CDR1 PRHDT and CDR2 FYEKMQ (reference sequence). The CDR3 DNA reads TGTGCCAGCAGCTGGGCCCAGACGCTTGGAAACACCATATATTTT. Its protein product is CASSWAQTLGNTIYF. The full variable domain, in which reference TRBV13 and TRBJ1-3 provide the parts outside the CDR3, is AAGVIQSPRHLIKEKRETATLKCYPIPRHDTVYWYQQGPGQDPQFLISFYEKMQSDKGSIPDRFSAQQFSDYHSELNMSSLELGDSALYFCASSWAQTLGNTIYFGEGSWLTVV.

This sequence joins TRBV6-1 and TRBJ2-3; no firm D call. Germline V gene lookup returns CDR1 MNHNS and CDR2 SASEGT. V gave up 6 bases and J gave up 0 bases, with 7 bases separating them. The CDR3 runs to 13 residues. CDR3: CASRITSTDTQYF. CDR3 in DNA: TGTGCCAGCAGAATAACTAGCACAGATACGCAGTATTTT.

This clone was recorded at least ten times. J is TRBJ1-2 and V is TRBV7-9; TRBD1 is a possible D gene (5 bases). CDR3 length equals 13 residues. The V end was cut by 7 bases, the J end by 7 bases, with 16 bases between. Germline-derived CDR1 and CDR2 are SEHNR and FQNEAQ (reference sequence). The CDR3 protein is CASNNDSLGGYTF. CDR3 in DNA: TGTGCCAGCAACAATGACAGCCTCGGTGGCTACACCTTC.

This clone occurred many times. J is TRBJ1-1 and V is TRBV7-9; TRBD1 matches 8 bases. This CDR3 spans 14 amino acids. Germline CDR1 reads SEHNR; CDR2 reads FQNEAQ (reference sequence). Trimming took 5 bases from V and 3 from J; bases not matched to a gene: 5. The CDR3 region is CASSRDRKDTEAFF. The DNA for the CDR3 is TGTGCCAGCAGCCGGGACAGGAAGGACACTGAAGCTTTCTTT.

This clone has just one count. The CDR3 is CSARGTIDYNEQFF. Here the CDR3 DNA reads TGCAGTGCTAGAGGGACTATCGACTACAATGAGCAGTTCTTC. J is TRBJ2-1 and V is TRBV20-1, with a weak D call TRBD2 (6 bases). Trimming took 1 base from V and 3 from J, leaving 10 bases between them. Germline V gene sequence: CDR1 DFQATT, CDR2 SNEGSKA (reference sequence). CDR3 length: 14 residues.